The present T cell receptor beta chain was sequenced within a study of shared clonotypes between healthy human individuals (dated by TCRdb to about 2020). As for the study more broadly: A couple of women and three men aged 18 to 49 years were included in the cohort. Per donor, three plates each were used for CD4 naive and CD4 memory, two for CD8 naive, and one for CD8 memory. Blood TCR repertoires of five healthy adults were deeply sequenced to estimate repertoire size and the extent of clonotype sharing between individuals. To increase sequencing depth and limit assay-specific biases, different laboratories used diverse techniques to prepare libraries and sequence TCR repertoires. Leukapheresis yielded between about 0.85 and 10 billion PBMCs per donor.

A remark on this clone: Its binding antigen is unknown. No quality values exist for individual bases; no much larger clone is one base distant.

Using the deep immunoSEQ assay, TCR CDR3 regions were amplified from genomic DNA by multiplex PCR. Genomic DNA extracted from each cell subset was distributed evenly over all wells of several immunoSEQ 96-well plates, and each plate served as one replicate. For sorted subsets, each replicate PCR was loaded with 200 ng genomic DNA, equivalent to 32,000 or so T cell genomes. Purified libraries were measured with a Qubit 3.0 fluorometer, size-checked on a Bioanalyzer 2100, and measured again with the KAPA Library Quantification kit. A separate single-read 150-cycle Illumina NextSeq 550 flow cell was used to sequence each immunoSEQ 96-well plate. In the source study's methods: The immunoSEQ output contained only junctional sequences without quality scores, so filtering could not match that applied to full-length reads. Sequences were annotated with PyIR, a Python wrapper for IgBLAST v1.9, using IMGT germline references to assign V/J genes and CDR3. Reads were filtered out if the reads had weak V/J assignments (E-value above 1e-6), no CDR3, stop codons, out-of-frame junctions, or ambiguous translated residues. V3J clonotypes were defined as sequences sharing an identical inferred V gene, J gene, and CDR3 amino acid sequence. Percentage overlap between repertoires was calculated by dividing the number of shared unique clonotypes by the size of the smaller repertoire. Repertoire richness was assessed with RTK rarefaction, the Chao1 estimator, and Recon v2.1 estimates of unobserved clonotypes. OLGA was used to compute generation probabilities for all TCRbeta clonotypes that the gDNA method yielded from a handful of donors. TCRdb re-hosts the immuneACCESS table, in-frame sequences only. Its copies lack some clones; in the studies checked, an unresolved V gene accounts for under half of them, and the cause for the rest is not known. The DNA gave D and trimming, while V, J and clone size come from that table. For this sample there are 2 million to 2.5 million clones; roughly 93% appear just once. The ten largest account for around 0.4% of the sample.

Reading the germline V gene gives CDR1 SGHTA and CDR2 FQGTGA. The CDR3 starts with the cysteine, ends with the phenylalanine, and has 16 residues. This entry keeps only the CDR3 DNA: 48 bases, framed from base 1. Cut back by 2 bases and 6 bases, the V and J ends lie 17 bases apart. The donors were healthy, HIV-negative adults who had no recently reported acute infections or vaccinations. Only Caucasian adults living in Nashville, Tennessee, USA were represented among the donors. CD4+ T cells were enriched through magnetic negative selection, after which naive cells were positively selected on CD45RA and the remaining negative fraction served as the memory subset. Blood was obtained by leukapheresis, after which PBMCs were separated by Ficoll-Histopaque density gradient centrifugation and cryopreserved in liquid nitrogen vapor phase. Analytical flow cytometry was used to check the purity and quantity of every magnetically sorted T cell population. Genomic DNA was isolated from each sorted fraction and quantified by UV absorbance on a Nanodrop 2000c.

Results and caveats for the whole study, not just this receptor: Naive subsets generally had larger estimated clonotype richness than memory subsets. Across four donors, roughly 5% of naive CD4, roughly 3.8% of naive CD8, 2% to 2.5% of memory CD4, and under 0.45% of memory CD8 clonotypes were shared. Sampling was limited to blood, and TCR repertoires in tissue likely differ from TCR repertoires in blood. Because the study included only a small number of donors, the genetic and exposure-history diversity represented was limited. Compared with non-shared clonotypes, the clonotypes found in all four sorted-subset donors had higher generation probabilities. Incomplete sequencing was indicated by rarefaction of sorted-subset datasets, despite the large sequencing depth. Pairwise subsampling led to the expectation that sequencing depth would affect the degree of clonotype sharing among donors.

This TCR derives from a young man in good health. Some clones in this sample may be carry-over from other donors' samples. The chain is assembled from TRBV7-3 and TRBJ2-1, with a tentative D call of TRBD1 or TRBD2, each matching 5 bases. Sequencing was performed on naive CD4+ T cells from PBMCs. The cell subset or site label corresponds to: CD45RA+ positively selected. The nucleotides are TGTGCCAGCAGCTTAGTAGGGGACGCGAGCCCCAATGAGCAGTTCTTC. This is translated as CASSLVGDASPNEQFF.